This TCR beta chain was retrieved from a study of CD8+ T cells in alopecia areata listed by TCRdb under 2018. Context from the whole study: The treated patients took part in an open-label pilot trial in which moderate-to-severe alopecia areata was treated with oral tofacitinib at 5 to 10 mg twice daily. Tofacitinib was given for 6 to 18 months, followed by 6 months of follow-up off drug to assess delayed response and recurrence. In treated patients, disease severity was measured using the SALT score, which gives the percentage of scalp surface area affected. In both human patients and the C3H/HeJ mouse model, the study applied high-throughput TCRbeta sequencing to look at T cell clonal expansion in alopecia areata. In humans, TCRbeta sequencing was performed on scalp tissue and on sorted CD4+ and CD8+ peripheral blood T cells from healthy controls and from patients with patchy or totalis/universalis alopecia areata. Biopsies were taken from tofacitinib-treated patients at baseline and again at 4 and 24 weeks into treatment, and several of those patients also had a later scalp biopsy. Scalp clonality was compared among normal scalp (n=4), patchy alopecia areata scalp (n=8), and alopecia totalis/universalis scalp (n=8). RNA was extracted with the PAXgene miRNA kit for fixed scalp, the miRNeasy kit for PBMCs, and the RNeasy kit for mouse skin. immunoSEQ multiplex PCR using 35 Vbeta forward primers and 13 Jbeta reverse primers was used to amplify TCRbeta CDR3 regions.

At the junction V is shortened by 6 bases and J by 8 bases, with 16 bases in between. The CDR3 contains 13 residues, cysteine and phenylalanine counted. Just CDR3 DNA is preserved here, 39 bases in frame from base 1. CDR1 and CDR2, per the germline V gene (reference sequence), are LNHDA and SQIVND. The paper as a whole reports these results and caveats: Compared with normal scalp, lesional scalp had higher clonality and more expanded CD8+ clones, particularly in alopecia totalis/universalis, a pattern that suggests antigenic drive. Many expanded lesional clones persisted in scalp and blood during tofacitinib treatment, which may partly explain relapse after stopping treatment. Because the treated cohort was small and included a single nonresponder, larger studies are needed to assess links between baseline CD8+ expansion and response. Unlike mouse skin, which is dominated by gammadelta T cells, normal human skin has resident alphabeta T cells that are also sequenced, and this complicates analysis of the scalp TCR repertoire. Tofacitinib significantly lowered scalp clonality and the number of expanded CD8+ clones among the top 100 scalp clones. Compared with mice, TCR sequences shared between patients were less clear, possibly partly because of HLA diversity across the patient population.

The library was built by means of the immunoSEQ multiplex PCR assay. RNA was extracted from all samples and reverse transcribed into cDNA as template for TCR sequencing. First-strand cDNA was synthesized using SuperScript III with a 2:1 mix of oligo-dT and random hexamers. Amplification bias was assessed with a synthetic immune receptor repertoire, and residual bias was removed computationally. The authors' analysis ran thus. Raw reads were preprocessed for error removal, and CDR3 was defined according to IMGT conventions as running from the conserved cysteine to phenylalanine. Clonality was computed by normalizing Shannon entropy by log2 of the number of productive unique TCRs and subtracting the result from 1. Whether each scalp clone was CD4 or CD8 was inferred by checking scalp TCRbeta sequences against the CD4 and CD8 repertoires from sorted blood. Here the immuneACCESS table is served through TCRdb, limited to in-frame sequences with V and J called. Missing clones are a known gap in these copies; in checked studies unresolved V genes cover under half, and the rest lacks a known reason. That table furnishes V, J and clone size, whereas the DNA furnished D and trimming. The sample has 110,000 to 150,000 clones on record, about 59% of them singletons. The ten largest clones represent 15% of the sample.

This sample's time point label indicates: around 29 days on oral tofacitinib. The treatment or condition label for this specimen denotes: oral pan-JAK inhibitor, 5-10 mg twice daily. Peripheral blood and lesional scalp punch biopsies were obtained from patients with alopecia areata. PBMCs were isolated by density centrifugation and stained for CD3, CD4 and CD8, after which CD4+ and CD8+ T cells were sorted on a FACSAria. A note on this clone: No cognate antigen has been identified for it. Base qualities are not at hand, and no much larger clone is one base apart.

The sample in question was CD8+ T cells sorted from blood, obtained at week 4, from a patient treated with tofacitinib. Recombination joined TRBV19 with TRBJ1-1; no D gene is confidently identified. This sequence was found in a human donor with alopecia areata. The DNA sequence is TGTGCCAGTAGAATGGACGTTGGACTAGAAGCTTTCTTT. Its translation reads: CASRMDVGLEAFF. With the portions outside the CDR3 filled from the reference TRBV19 and TRBJ1-1 genes, the complete variable region becomes DGGITQSPKYLFRKEGQNVTLSCEQNLNHDAMYWYRQDPGQGLRLIYYSQIVNDFQKGDIAEGYSVSREKKESFPLTVTSAQKNPTAFYLCASRMDVGLEAFFGQGTRLTVV.